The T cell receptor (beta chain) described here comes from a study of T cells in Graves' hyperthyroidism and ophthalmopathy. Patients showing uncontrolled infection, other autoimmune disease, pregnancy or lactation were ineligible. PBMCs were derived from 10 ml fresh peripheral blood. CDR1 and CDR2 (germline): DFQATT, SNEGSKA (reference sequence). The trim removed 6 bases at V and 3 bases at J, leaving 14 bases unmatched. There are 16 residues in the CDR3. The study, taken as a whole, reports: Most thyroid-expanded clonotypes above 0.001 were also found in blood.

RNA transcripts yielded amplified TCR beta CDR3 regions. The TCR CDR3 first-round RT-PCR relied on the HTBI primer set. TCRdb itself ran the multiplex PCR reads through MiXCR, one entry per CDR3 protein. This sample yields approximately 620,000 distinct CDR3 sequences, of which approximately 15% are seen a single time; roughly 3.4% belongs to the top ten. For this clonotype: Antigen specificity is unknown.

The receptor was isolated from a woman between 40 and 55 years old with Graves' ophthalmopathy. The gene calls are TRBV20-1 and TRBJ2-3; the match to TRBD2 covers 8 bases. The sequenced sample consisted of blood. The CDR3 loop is CSASPRLRLATDTQYF. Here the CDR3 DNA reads TGCAGTGCCTCCCCGCGTCTGAGACTAGCGACAGATACGCAGTATTTT.